The sample holds one count of the clone carrying this T cell receptor beta chain. The sample originates from a study of cytomegalovirus exposure and HLA in healthy donors. PCR involved 60 Vbeta and 13 Jbeta primers. TCRdb's table, derived via immunoSEQ multiplex PCR, lists solely in-frame clones and lacks some. The sample holds 100,000 to 150,000 clones, over 70% seen once. The CDR3 is 16 amino acids. Germline V gene lookup returns CDR1 LNHNV and CDR2 YYDKDF (reference sequence). Trimming took 2 bases from V and 9 from J; bases not matched to a gene: 12. The sample was PBMCs. The TCR was taken from a woman aged 18-30 years in good health and CMV-seronegative. The chain employs TRBV15 and TRBJ2-1; 8 positions match TRBD2. The DNA of the CDR3 is TGTGCCACCAGCAGATTAGGGCTAGCGGGCGTGGGTGAGCAGTTCTTC. It codes for CATSRLGLAGVGEQFF.